Below, 15 T cell receptor beta chains from the same sample are listed, as sequenced in a study of cytomegalovirus exposure and HLA in healthy donors. The study ran its PCR with 60 Vbeta and 13 Jbeta primers. TCRdb keeps only in-frame clones here, not all; method: immunoSEQ multiplex PCR. The repertoire includes about 180,000 clones, around 80% of them detected once, and approximately 2.1% sits in the top ten. Specimen: PBMCs. These receptors were taken from a woman aged 30 to 39 in good health and CMV-seronegative.

The chain links TRBV4-2 to TRBJ2-3; D is unclear. Trimming took off 0 bases at V and 0 bases at J, with 10 bases between the two ends. Germline CDR1 is LGHNA and CDR2 is YNFKEQ. The CDR3 is 16 amino acids. DNA of the CDR3: TGTGCCAGCAGCCAAGATGTCGTGTCTAGCACAGATACGCAGTATTTT. It translates to CASSQDVVSSTDTQYF.

The chain uses TRBV7-6 and TRBJ2-7; D is unresolved. Germline V CDR1 and CDR2: SGHVS, FNYEAQ. This CDR3 has 14 amino acids. V was pared by 2 bases and J by 6 bases, with 14 bases between. The CDR3 region is CASSLSTVAPEQYF. Here the CDR3 DNA reads TGTGCCAGCAGCTTAAGTACAGTTGCCCCCGAGCAGTACTTC.

The genes are TRBV29-1 and TRBJ2-1; D not certain. The germline V gene encodes CDR1 SQVTM and CDR2 ANQGSEA. The length of the CDR3 is 13 residues. The germline V and J ends were trimmed by 4 bases and 0 bases, with 7 bases remaining between them. The CDR3 region is CSVGKSSYNEQFF. CDR3 coding DNA: TGCAGCGTTGGCAAGAGCTCCTACAATGAGCAGTTCTTC.

The V and J genes are TRBV7-8 and TRBJ2-7; 9 bases map to TRBD2. J was trimmed by 6 bases and V by 4 bases; bases with no gene match: 16. Germline V gives CDR1 SGHVS, CDR2 FQNEAQ. This CDR3 contains 17 residues. CDR3 bases: TGTGCCAGCAGCTCGTCTCTAGCGGGGTACGGTGATGGCGAGCAGTACTTC. Translated, it gives CASSSSLAGYGDGEQYF.

V usage is TRBV30 and J usage is TRBJ2-5, with D possibly being TRBD2 (5 bases). The CDR3 is made up of 12 amino acids. The ends were cut back, 2 bases at V and 4 bases at J, with 8 bases in the middle. Germline CDR1 GTSNPN, CDR2 SVGIG (reference sequence). Here the CDR3 DNA reads TGTGCCTGGAGTTTCGAGGGAGAGACCCAGTACTTC. Its protein is CAWSFEGETQYF. Full variable domain (missing parts from reference TRBV30 and TRBJ2-5): SQTIHQWPATLVQPVGSPLSLECTVEGTSNPNLYWYRQAAGRGLQLLFYSVGIGQISSEVPQNLSASRPQDRQFILSSKKLLLSDSGFYLCAWSFEGETQYFGPGTRLLVL.

The gene calls are TRBV11-1 and TRBJ2-7; 7 bases agree with TRBD1. The CDR3 runs to 13 residues. Per germline, CDR1 SGHAT and CDR2 FQDESV (reference sequence). Trimming at V came to 4 bases and at J to 2 bases, leaving 2 bases not matched to a gene. The CDR3 is CASSSGTAYEQYF. The CDR3 coding sequence is TGTGCCAGCAGCTCCGGGACAGCCTACGAGCAGTACTTC. Full variable domain (outside the CDR3, taken from reference TRBV11-1 and TRBJ2-7): EAEVAQSPRYKITEKSQAVAFWCDPISGHATLYWYRQILGQGPELLVQFQDESVVDDSQLPKDRFSAERLKGVDSTLKIQPAELGDSAMYLCASSSGTAYEQYFGPGTRLTVT.

The chain couples TRBV27 to TRBJ1-1, with D maybe TRBD1 (6 bases). Trimming removed 3 bases from V and 4 bases from J, with 12 bases in between. The CDR3 length is 14 residues. Germline assignment: CDR1 MNHEY and CDR2 SMNVEV (reference sequence). CDR3 nucleotides: TGTGCCAGCAGTTTGGGGGGGGGCCGCACTGAAGCTTTCTTT. Protein: CASSLGGGRTEAFF.

J is TRBJ1-1 and V is TRBV7-8; TRBD1 matches at 9 bases. The germline V gene has CDR1 SGHVS and CDR2 FQNEAQ. Trimming at V came to 3 bases and at J to 4 bases, leaving 9 bases not matched to a gene. This CDR3 spans 16 amino acids. The CDR3 here is CASSFQHQTGGTEAFF. In DNA, the CDR3 is TGTGCCAGCAGCTTCCAACATCAGACAGGGGGCACTGAAGCTTTCTTT.

The V and J genes are TRBV4-2 and TRBJ2-3, with TRBD2 matching over 10 bases. V lost 0 bases, J lost 4 bases, and 4 bases stayed unmatched. The CDR3 has 16 residues. Germline CDR1 reads LGHNA; CDR2 reads YNFKEQ. The CDR3 nucleotides read TGTGCCAGCAGCCAAGAAGCGGGGGGGCCGCCAGATACGCAGTATTTT. It yields the protein CASSQEAGGPPDTQYF.

V gene TRBV5-1 combines with J gene TRBJ1-1; 7 bases align to TRBD1. Germline V gives CDR1 SGHRS, CDR2 YFSETQ. This CDR3 has 17 residues. V gave up 0 bases and J gave up 3 bases; unmatched junction bases: 11. The CDR3 loop is CASSLVRSRGQDTEAFF. Written as DNA, the CDR3 is TGCGCCAGCAGCTTGGTCAGGTCGAGGGGGCAGGACACTGAAGCTTTCTTT.

This chain links TRBV5-1 with TRBJ1-1; D is perhaps TRBD1 (6 bases). CDR3 length: 15 amino acids. CDR1 SGHRS and CDR2 YFSETQ come from the germline V gene. V dropped 2 bases and J dropped 6 bases, with 17 bases sitting between them. DNA of the CDR3: TGCGCCAGCAGCTTATACAGGGTTATAACGGCTGAAGCTTTCTTT. It encodes CASSLYRVITAEAFF.

J is TRBJ1-1 and V is TRBV2; 12 positions agree with TRBD1. J was trimmed by 4 bases and V by 6 bases; bases with no gene match: 9. This CDR3 region has 16 residues. Germline V gene data show CDR1 as SNHLY and CDR2 as FYNNEI. CDR3 nucleotides: TGTGCCAGCAGCGCCGGGACAGGGGGCCATATCACTGAAGCTTTCTTT. Translating gives CASSAGTGGHITEAFF.

The rearrangement links TRBV5-1 to TRBJ2-1, with D possibly TRBD2 on 5 matching bases. With 3 bases removed from V and 2 bases from J, the gap between germline ends came to 15 bases. CDR1 SGHRS and CDR2 YFSETQ come from the germline V gene. CDR3 length: 16 amino acids. The CDR3 protein is CASSSRAWGAYNEQFF. Here the CDR3 DNA reads TGCGCCAGCAGCTCCCGGGCTTGGGGAGCCTACAATGAGCAGTTCTTC. Together with reference TRBV5-1 and TRBJ2-1, the CDR3 gives the full variable domain: KAGVTQTPRYLIKTRGQQVTLSCSPISGHRSVSWYQQTPGQGLQFLFEYFSETQRNKGNFPGRFSGRQFSNSRSEMNVSTLELGDSALYLCASSSRAWGAYNEQFFGPGTRLTVL.

The chain couples TRBV30 to TRBJ1-2; a weak D match, TRBD1 (6 bases). V lost 3 bases to trimming and J lost 4 bases, with 12 bases between them. Germline V CDR1 and CDR2: GTSNPN, SVGIG (reference sequence). This CDR3 spans 13 amino acids. DNA for the CDR3: TGTGCCTGGAGCGAACAGGGCCTCTATGGCTACACCTTC. Translation: CAWSEQGLYGYTF.

The chain carries TRBV5-1 and TRBJ2-1; TRBD2 agrees at 8 bases. CDR1 is SGHRS and CDR2 is YFSETQ in the germline V gene. With 6 bases clipped from V and 2 bases from J, the junction kept 7 bases outside the gene matches. This CDR3 is 15 amino acids long. CDR3: CASKTTGGPYNEQFF. The CDR3 DNA reads as TGCGCCAGCAAGACCACGGGGGGGCCCTACAATGAGCAGTTCTTC.